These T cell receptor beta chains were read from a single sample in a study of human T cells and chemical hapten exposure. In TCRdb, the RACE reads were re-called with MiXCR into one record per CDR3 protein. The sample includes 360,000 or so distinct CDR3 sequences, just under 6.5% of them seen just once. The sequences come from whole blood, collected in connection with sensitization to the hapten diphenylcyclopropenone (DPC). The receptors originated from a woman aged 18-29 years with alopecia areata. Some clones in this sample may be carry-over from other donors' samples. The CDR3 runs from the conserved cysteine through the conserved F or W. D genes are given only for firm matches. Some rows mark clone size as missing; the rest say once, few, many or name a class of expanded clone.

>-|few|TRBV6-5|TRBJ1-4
CASSYSPRARSNEKLFF
TGTGCCAGCAGTTACTCCCCCCGGGCTCGCTCTAATGAAAAACTGTTTTTT
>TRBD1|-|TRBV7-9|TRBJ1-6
CASSLGTGDSPLHF
TGTGCCAGCAGCTTAGGAACAGGGGATTCACCCCTCCACTTT
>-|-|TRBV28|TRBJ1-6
CASSADWYNSPLHF
TGTGCCAGCAGTGCAGACTGGTATAATTCACCCCTCCACTTT
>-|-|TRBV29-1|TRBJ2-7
CSVVRRPSYEQYF
TGCAGCGTGGTCAGGCGGCCTTCCTACGAGCAGTACTTC
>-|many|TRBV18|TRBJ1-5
CASSLTGPQGYSNQPQHF
TGTGCCAGCTCCCTCACGGGACCACAGGGATATAGCAATCAGCCCCAGCATTTT
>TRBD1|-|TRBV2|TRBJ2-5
CASSVDRGRETQYF
TGTGCCAGCAGTGTAGACAGGGGAAGAGAGACCCAGTACTTC
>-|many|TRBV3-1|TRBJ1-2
CASSQERFGVGYTF
TGTGCCAGCAGCCAAGAAAGATTCGGAGTCGGCTACACCTTC
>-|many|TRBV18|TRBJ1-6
CASSPNEVRNSPLHF
TGTGCCAGCTCACCAAATGAGGTTAGGAATTCACCCCTCCACTTT
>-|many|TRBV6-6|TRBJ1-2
CASSYGEDSGYTF
TGTGCCAGCAGTTACGGGGAGGATTCTGGCTACACCTTC
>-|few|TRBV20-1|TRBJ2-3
CSAATYGGAADTQYF
TGCAGTGCTGCCACTTATGGGGGGGCCGCAGATACGCAGTATTTT
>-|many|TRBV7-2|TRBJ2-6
CASSLVAVGTGANVLTF
TGTGCCAGCAGCTTAGTGGCTGTAGGGACCGGGGCCAACGTCCTGACTTTC
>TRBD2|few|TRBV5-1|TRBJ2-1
CASSRSGGSYNEQFF
TGCGCCAGCAGTCGTAGCGGGGGATCCTACAATGAGCAGTTCTTC
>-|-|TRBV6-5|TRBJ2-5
CASSYGVRLETQYF
TGTGCCAGCAGTTACGGTGTTCGGTTAGAGACCCAGTACTTC
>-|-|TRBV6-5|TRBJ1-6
CASTIFGKSPLHF
TGTGCCAGTACGATATTTGGAAAGTCACCCCTCCACTTT
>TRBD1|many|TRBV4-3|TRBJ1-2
CASSQGVPGTGGVYGYTF
TGCGCCAGCAGCCAAGGAGTGCCCGGGACAGGGGGCGTCTATGGCTACACCTTC
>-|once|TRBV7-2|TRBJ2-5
CASSLGYSGIGATQYF
TGTGCCAGCAGCTTAGGGTATAGCGGCATAGGTGCGACCCAGTACTTC
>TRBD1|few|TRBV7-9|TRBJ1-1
CASSSLDRGTEAFF
TGTGCCAGCAGCTCTCTCGACAGGGGCACTGAAGCTTTCTTT
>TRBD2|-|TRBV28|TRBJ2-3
CASTLLGLAGDTQYF
TGTGCCAGCACGCTCCTCGGACTAGCGGGAGATACGCAGTATTTT
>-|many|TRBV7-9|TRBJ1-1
CASSFSRDTEAFF
TGTGCCAGCAGCTTTTCCAGGGACACTGAAGCTTTCTTT
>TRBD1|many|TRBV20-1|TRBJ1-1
CSARVRGGTEAFF
TGCAGTGCTAGAGTCAGGGGGGGCACTGAAGCTTTCTTT
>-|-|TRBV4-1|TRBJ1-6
CASSQELGTSYNSPLHF
TGCGCCAGCAGCCAAGAACTGGGGACATCTTATAATTCACCCCTCCACTTT
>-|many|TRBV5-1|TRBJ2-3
CASSSEGLPDTQYF
TGCGCCAGCAGCTCAGAGGGGTTGCCAGATACGCAGTATTTT
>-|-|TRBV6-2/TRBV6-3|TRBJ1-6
CASSYFSDNSPLHF
TGTGCCAGCAGTTACTTCTCAGATAATTCACCCCTCCACTTT
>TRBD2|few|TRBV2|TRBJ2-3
CASTGNSGVGDTQYF
TGTGCCAGCACCGGCAATAGCGGGGTTGGGGATACGCAGTATTTT
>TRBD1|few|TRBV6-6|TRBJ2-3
CASSYSGTGGATDTQYF
TGTGCCAGCAGTTATTCCGGGACAGGGGGCGCAACAGATACGCAGTATTTT
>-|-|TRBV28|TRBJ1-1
CASSFVRLHTEAFF
TGTGCCAGCAGTTTCGTGAGGTTGCACACTGAAGCTTTCTTT
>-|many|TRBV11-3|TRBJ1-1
CASSFLQGTEAFF
TGTGCCAGCAGCTTTCTACAGGGCACTGAAGCTTTCTTT
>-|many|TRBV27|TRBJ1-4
CASSLKEFGKLFF
TGTGCCAGCAGTTTAAAGGAATTCGGAAAACTGTTTTTT
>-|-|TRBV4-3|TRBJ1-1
CASQERTAGGEAFF
TGCGCCAGCCAAGAACGGACAGCCGGGGGTGAAGCTTTCTTT
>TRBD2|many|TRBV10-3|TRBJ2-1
CAIRGLAGAQQFF
TGTGCCATCAGGGGACTAGCGGGGGCACAGCAGTTCTTC
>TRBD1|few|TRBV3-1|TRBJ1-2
CASSSAGQGFYGYTF
TGTGCCAGCAGCTCCGCGGGACAGGGTTTCTATGGCTACACCTTC
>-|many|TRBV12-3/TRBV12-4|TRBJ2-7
CASRGAYEQYF
TGTGCCAGCAGGGGAGCCTACGAGCAGTACTTC
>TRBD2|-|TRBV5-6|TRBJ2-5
CASSLAISSWGTSQETQYF
TGTGCCAGCAGCTTGGCGATTAGTAGTTGGGGGACTAGCCAAGAGACCCAGTACTTC
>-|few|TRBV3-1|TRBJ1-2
CASSQISRVSNYGYTF
TGTGCCAGCAGCCAAATCTCCAGGGTTTCCAACTATGGCTACACCTTC
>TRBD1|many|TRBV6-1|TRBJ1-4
CASSEAGPDRGRNEKLFF
TGTGCCAGCAGTGAAGCTGGCCCGGACAGGGGGAGAAATGAAAAACTGTTTTTT
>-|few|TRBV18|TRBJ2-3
CASSAPDADTQYF
TGTGCCAGCTCAGCCCCGGACGCAGATACGCAGTATTTT
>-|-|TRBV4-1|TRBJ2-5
CASSQRDGQETQYF
TGCGCCAGCAGCCAACGGGACGGACAAGAGACCCAGTACTTC
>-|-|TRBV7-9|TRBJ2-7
CASSYTGTTYEQYF
TGTGCCAGCAGCTACACCGGGACAACGTACGAGCAGTACTTC
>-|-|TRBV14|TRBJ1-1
CASSPYLNRGHTEAFF
TGTGCCAGCAGCCCTTACCTCAATAGGGGTCACACTGAAGCTTTCTTT
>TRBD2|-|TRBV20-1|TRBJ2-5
CSAGLAGVGETQYF
TGCAGTGCTGGACTAGCGGGCGTCGGGGAGACCCAGTACTTC
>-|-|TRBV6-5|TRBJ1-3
CASSGLNPGNTIYF
TGTGCCAGCAGTGGATTAAATCCTGGAAACACCATATATTTT
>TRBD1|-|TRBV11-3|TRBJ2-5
CASSLTAGGLETQYF
TGTGCCAGCAGCTTAACGGCAGGGGGTTTAGAGACCCAGTACTTC
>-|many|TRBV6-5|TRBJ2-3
CASSYGGAYTDTQYF
TGTGCCAGCAGTTACGGGGGCGCCTACACAGATACGCAGTATTTT
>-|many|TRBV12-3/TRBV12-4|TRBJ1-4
CASRPPRHQFEKLFF
TGTGCCAGCAGGCCCCCTCGCCACCAATTCGAAAAACTGTTTTTT